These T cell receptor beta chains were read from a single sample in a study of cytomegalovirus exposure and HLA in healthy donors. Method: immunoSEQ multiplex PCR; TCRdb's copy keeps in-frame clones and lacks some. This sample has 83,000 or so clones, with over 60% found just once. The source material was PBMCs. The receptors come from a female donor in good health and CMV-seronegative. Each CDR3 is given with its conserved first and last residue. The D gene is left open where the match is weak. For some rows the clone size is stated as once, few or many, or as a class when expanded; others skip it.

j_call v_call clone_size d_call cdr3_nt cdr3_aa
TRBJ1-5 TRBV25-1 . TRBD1 TGTGCCAGCAGGGGGACAGGGGGGGTCAATCAGCCCCAGCATTTT CASRGTGGVNQPQHF
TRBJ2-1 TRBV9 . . TGTGCCAGCAGCGTAGGCCCTGACCAGGTATATGAGCAGTTCTTC CASSVGPDQVYEQFF
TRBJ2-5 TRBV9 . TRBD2 TGTGCCAGCAGCGTGGGGCTAGCGGGTATATACCAAGAGACCCAGTACTTC CASSVGLAGIYQETQYF
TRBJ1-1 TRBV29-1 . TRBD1 TGCAGCGTTAAGACAGGGACTGAAGCTTTCTTT CSVKTGTEAFF
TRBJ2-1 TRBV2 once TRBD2 TGTGCCAGCAGTGAGTCGCGGGGGAGCTCCTACAATGAGCAGTTCTTC CASSESRGSSYNEQFF
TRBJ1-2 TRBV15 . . TGTGCCACCAGCAGAGATTTGGGGGCTGATTATGGCTACACCTTC CATSRDLGADYGYTF
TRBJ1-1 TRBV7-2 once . TGTGCCAGCAGTTCGCGAGGCACTCAAGGAACTGAAGCTTTCTTT CASSSRGTQGTEAFF
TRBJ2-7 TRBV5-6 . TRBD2 TGTGCCAGCAGCGCGGGAGAGACTCCAGCGGGGGAGCAGTACTTC CASSAGETPAGEQYF
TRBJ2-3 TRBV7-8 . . TGTGCCAGCAGCTACGGGGGGCCCAGGGGGCGGGGAGATACGCAGTATTTT CASSYGGPRGRGDTQYF
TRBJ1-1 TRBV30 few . TGTGCCTGGAGTGTACAGGCTAGAACTGAAGCTTTCTTT CAWSVQARTEAFF
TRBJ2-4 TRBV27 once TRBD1 TGTGCCAGCAGTTCGACAGGGTCCAAAAACATTCAGTACTTC CASSSTGSKNIQYF
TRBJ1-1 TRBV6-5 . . TGTGCCAGCAGTTACCAAGGACAGTTGAACACTGAAGCTTTCTTT CASSYQGQLNTEAFF
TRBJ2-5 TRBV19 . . TGTGCCAGTAGTATTTGGGCAGGGGAGACCCAGTACTTC CASSIWAGETQYF
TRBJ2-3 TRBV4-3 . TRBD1 TGCGCCAGCAGCCAAGAGATCCCGGACAGGGGCGCAGATACGCAGTATTTT CASSQEIPDRGADTQYF
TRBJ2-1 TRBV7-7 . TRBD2 TGTGCTAGCAGCTTTGGGTTAGCTAGCGGGAAGCCTAACTACAATGAGCAGTTCTTC CASSFGLASGKPNYNEQFF
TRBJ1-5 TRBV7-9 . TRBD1 TGTGCCAGCAGCCCGGGACAGGGATCGGGTCAGCCCCAGCATTTT CASSPGQGSGQPQHF
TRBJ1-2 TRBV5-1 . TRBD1 TGCGCCAGCAGCTTGGAGGGGACAGAAGCCTATGGCTACACCTTC CASSLEGTEAYGYTF
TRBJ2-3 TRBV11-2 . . TGTGCCAGCCGCGAGCTCTCGTTCACAGATACGCAGTATTTT CASRELSFTDTQYF
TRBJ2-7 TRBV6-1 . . TGTGCCAGCAGCTTCCGTTCCTACGAGCAGTACTTC CASSFRSYEQYF
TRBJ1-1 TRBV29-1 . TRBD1 TGCAGCGCCGGACAGGGTTCCAGCACTGAAGCTTTCTTT CSAGQGSSTEAFF
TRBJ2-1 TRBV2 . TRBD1 TGTGCCAGCAGTGAGGTCGGTGGAGGACAGGGCGCCAATGAGCAGTTCTTC CASSEVGGGQGANEQFF
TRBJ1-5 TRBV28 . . TGTGCCAGCACCTTACTGAATCAGCCCCAGCATTTT CASTLLNQPQHF
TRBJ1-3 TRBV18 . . TGTGCCAGCTCACCTGAAGGGAGCTCTGGAAACACCATATATTTT CASSPEGSSGNTIYF
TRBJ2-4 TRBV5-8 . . TGTGCCAGCAGCTTGGGGAGCGTTGCCAAAAACATTCAGTACTTC CASSLGSVAKNIQYF
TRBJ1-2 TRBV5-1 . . TGCGCCAGCAGCTTATTAATGCCCCGGGGCTACACCTTC CASSLLMPRGYTF
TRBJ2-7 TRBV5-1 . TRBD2 TGCGCCAGCAGCTTGACTAGCGGCTCCGATCCTTCCTACGAGCAGTACTTC CASSLTSGSDPSYEQYF
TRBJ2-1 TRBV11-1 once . TGTGCCAGCAGCTTAGCGGGGCCCTCCTACAATGAGCAGTTCTTC CASSLAGPSYNEQFF
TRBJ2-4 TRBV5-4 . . TGTGCCAGCGGTGACAGGGCCAAAAACATTCAGTACTTC CASGDRAKNIQYF
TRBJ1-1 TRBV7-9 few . TGTGCCAGCAGCTTAGGCGGGGGTACTAAAGAAGCTTTCTTT CASSLGGGTKEAFF
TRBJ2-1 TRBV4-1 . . TGCGCCAGCAGCCAAGATCCGCTGGGAGGCGCCTACAATGAGCAGTTCTTC CASSQDPLGGAYNEQFF
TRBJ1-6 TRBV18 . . TGTGCCAGCTCACCCCTGGGGACAAGTAATTCACCCCTCCACTTT CASSPLGTSNSPLHF
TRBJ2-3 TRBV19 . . TGTGCCAGTAGTGTTAACAGGGGACTCACAGATACGCAGTATTTT CASSVNRGLTDTQYF
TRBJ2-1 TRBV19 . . TGTGCCAGTAGTACGGTGGTTAATGAGCAGTTCTTC CASSTVVNEQFF
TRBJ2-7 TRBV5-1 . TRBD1 TGCGCCAGCAGCCTGACAGGGGCCAGCTCCTACGAGCAGTACTTC CASSLTGASSYEQYF
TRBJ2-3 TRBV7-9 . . TGTGCCAGCAGCTTAGTAGGAGGGGCCGAGTCAGATACGCAGTATTTT CASSLVGGAESDTQYF
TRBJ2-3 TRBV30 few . TGTGCCTGGAGTAGAGGAGGGGGGGCGAGGGTTACGCAGTATTTT CAWSRGGGARVTQYF
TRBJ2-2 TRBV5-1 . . TGCGCCAGCAGCTTGGTGGTCAGAACCGGGGAGCTGTTTTTT CASSLVVRTGELFF
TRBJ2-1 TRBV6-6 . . TGTGCCAGCAGTTATAGGGCGGGACCTATACATGGGCAGTTCTTC CASSYRAGPIHGQFF
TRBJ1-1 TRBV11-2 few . TGTGCCAGCAGCTTCGAGGGGGCTGAAGCTTTCTTT CASSFEGAEAFF
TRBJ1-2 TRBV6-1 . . TGTGCCAGCAGTGGATTCCTATTGGGACGGGGGAACTATGGCTACACCTTC CASSGFLLGRGNYGYTF
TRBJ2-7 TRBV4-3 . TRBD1 TGCGCCAGCAGCCAAGATCTTGCACAGGGGGCCTCCTACGAGCAGTACTTC CASSQDLAQGASYEQYF
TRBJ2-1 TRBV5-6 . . TGTGCCAGCAGCTTGGGCCAGAACTCCTACAATGAGCAGTTCTTC CASSLGQNSYNEQFF
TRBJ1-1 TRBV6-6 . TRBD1 TGTGCCAGCGCCGGGACAGGGGGCGCAGAGGTTACTGAAGCTTTCTTT CASAGTGGAEVTEAFF
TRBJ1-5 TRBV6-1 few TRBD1 TGTGCCAGCAATCTCCGGGACAGAAATCAGCCCCAGCATTTT CASNLRDRNQPQHF
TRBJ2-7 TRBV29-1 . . TGCAGCGTCGAGACTACCCAAGTCGGCGAGCAGTACTTC CSVETTQVGEQYF
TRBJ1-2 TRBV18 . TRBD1 TGTGCCAGCTCACCACCCACCTCGGGACAGGGGGCTATTGGCTACACCTTC CASSPPTSGQGAIGYTF
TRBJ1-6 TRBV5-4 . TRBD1 TGTGCCAGCAGCTTGGAGACAGGGGGAGGATCACCCCTCCACTTT CASSLETGGGSPLHF
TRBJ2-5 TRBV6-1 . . TGTGCCAGCAGTCACCTGGGCCAAGGAGAGACCCAGTACTTC CASSHLGQGETQYF
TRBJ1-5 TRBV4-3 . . TGCGCCAGCAGCCAAGATTACAGGGTAGGGCAGCCCCAGCATTTT CASSQDYRVGQPQHF
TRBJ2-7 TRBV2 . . TGTGCCAGCACCGAGGTCGCCTACGAGCAGTACTTC CASTEVAYEQYF
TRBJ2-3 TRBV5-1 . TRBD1 TGCGCCGGCAGCTTCGGGACAGGGGGCACAGATACGCAGTATTTT CAGSFGTGGTDTQYF
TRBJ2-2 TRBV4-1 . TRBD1 TGCGCCAGCAGCCCCCCGACAGGGCCGAACACCGGGGAGCTGTTTTTT CASSPPTGPNTGELFF
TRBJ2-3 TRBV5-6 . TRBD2 TGTGCCAGCAGCTTTGGGAATAGCGGGACAACGCAGTATTTT CASSFGNSGTTQYF
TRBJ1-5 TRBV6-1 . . TGTGCCAGCAGGCCGGGGGTAAATCAGCCCCAGCATTTT CASRPGVNQPQHF
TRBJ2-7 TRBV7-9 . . TGTGCCAGCAGTTCGGGGACCTACGAGCAGTACTTC CASSSGTYEQYF